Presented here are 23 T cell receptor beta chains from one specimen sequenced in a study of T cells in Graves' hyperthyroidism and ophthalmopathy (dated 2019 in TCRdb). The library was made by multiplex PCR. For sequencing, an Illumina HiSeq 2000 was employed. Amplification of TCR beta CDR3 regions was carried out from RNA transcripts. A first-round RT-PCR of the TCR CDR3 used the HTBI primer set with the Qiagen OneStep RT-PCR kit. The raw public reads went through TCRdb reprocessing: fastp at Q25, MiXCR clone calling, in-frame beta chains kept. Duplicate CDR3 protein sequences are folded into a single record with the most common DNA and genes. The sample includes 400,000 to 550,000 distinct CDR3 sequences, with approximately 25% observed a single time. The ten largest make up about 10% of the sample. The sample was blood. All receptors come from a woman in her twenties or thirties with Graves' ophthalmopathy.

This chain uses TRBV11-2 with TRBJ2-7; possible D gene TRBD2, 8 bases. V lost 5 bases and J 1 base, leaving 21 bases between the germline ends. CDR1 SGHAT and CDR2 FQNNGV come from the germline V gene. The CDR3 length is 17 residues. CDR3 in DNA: TGTGCCAGCAGCGCAGGGGGTTGGGCTAGCGGGTCCTACGAGCAGTACTTC. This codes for CASSAGGWASGSYEQYF.

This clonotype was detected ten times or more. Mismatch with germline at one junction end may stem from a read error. The CDR3 sequence is CAWSPWAGGVNTEAFF. CDR3 DNA: TGCGCCTGGAGTCCATGGGCAGGGGGTGTGAACACTGAAGCTTTCTTT. The V call is TRBV30, the J call TRBJ1-1, with 7 bases aligning to TRBD1. The CDR3 sequence is 16 residues long. Germline lookup yields CDR1 GTSNPN and CDR2 SVGIG (reference sequence).

The chain's CDR3 is CASSENLLNTEAFF. In DNA, the CDR3 is TGTGCCAGCAGTGAAAACTTATTGAACACTGAAGCTTTCTTT. V and J are TRBV2 and TRBJ1-1; D is ambiguous. The CDR3 contains 14 residues. V gave up 2 bases and J gave up 0 bases, with 7 bases separating them. Germline CDR1 SNHLY, CDR2 FYNNEI.

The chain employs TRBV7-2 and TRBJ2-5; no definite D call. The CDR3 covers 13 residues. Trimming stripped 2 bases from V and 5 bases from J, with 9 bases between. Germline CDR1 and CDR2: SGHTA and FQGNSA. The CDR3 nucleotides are TGTGCCAGCAGCTTACCGCCTTGGGAGACCCAGTACTTC. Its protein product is CASSLPPWETQYF.

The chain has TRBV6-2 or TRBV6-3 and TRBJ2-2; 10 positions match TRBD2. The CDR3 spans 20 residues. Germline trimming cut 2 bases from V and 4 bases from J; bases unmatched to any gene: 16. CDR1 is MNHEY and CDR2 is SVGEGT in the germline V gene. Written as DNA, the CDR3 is TGTGCCAGCAGTTACCAGACCCCGGTCACTAGCGGGGCGACCACCGGGGAGCTGTTTTTT. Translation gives CASSYQTPVTSGATTGELFF.

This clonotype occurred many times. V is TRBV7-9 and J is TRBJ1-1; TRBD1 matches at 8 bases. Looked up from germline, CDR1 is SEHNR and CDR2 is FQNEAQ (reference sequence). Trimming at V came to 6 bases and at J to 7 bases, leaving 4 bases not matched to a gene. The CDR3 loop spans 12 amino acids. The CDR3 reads CASSFGQGEAFF. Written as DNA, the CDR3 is TGTGCCAGCAGTTTTGGACAGGGTGAAGCTTTCTTT.

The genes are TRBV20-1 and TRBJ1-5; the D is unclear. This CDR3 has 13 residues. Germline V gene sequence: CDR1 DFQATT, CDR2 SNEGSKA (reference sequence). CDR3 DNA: TGCAGCGCAGGAGGGAAGGAGGATCAGCCCCAGCATTTT. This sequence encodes CSAGGKEDQPQHF.

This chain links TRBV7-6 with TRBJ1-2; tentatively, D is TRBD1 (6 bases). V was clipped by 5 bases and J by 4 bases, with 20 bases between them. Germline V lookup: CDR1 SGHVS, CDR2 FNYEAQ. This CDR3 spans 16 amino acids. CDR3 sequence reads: CASSPGPLQGRYGYTF. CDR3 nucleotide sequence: TGTGCCAGCAGCCCGGGGCCCCTACAGGGCCGCTATGGCTACACCTTC. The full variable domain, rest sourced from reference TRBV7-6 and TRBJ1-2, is GAGVSQSPRYKVTKRGQDVALRCDPISGHVSLYWYRQALGQGPEFLTYFNYEAQQDKSGLPNDRFSAERPEGSISTLTIQRTEQRDSAMYRCASSPGPLQGRYGYTFGSGTRLTVV.

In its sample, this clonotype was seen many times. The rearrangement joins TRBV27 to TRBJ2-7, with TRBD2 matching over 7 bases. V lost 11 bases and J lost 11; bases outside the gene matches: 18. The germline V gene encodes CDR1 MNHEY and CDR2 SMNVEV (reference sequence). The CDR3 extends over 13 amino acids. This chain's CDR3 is CASMGEGQDKEYF. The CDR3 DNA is TGTGCCTCCATGGGGGAGGGCCAGGATAAAGAGTACTTC.

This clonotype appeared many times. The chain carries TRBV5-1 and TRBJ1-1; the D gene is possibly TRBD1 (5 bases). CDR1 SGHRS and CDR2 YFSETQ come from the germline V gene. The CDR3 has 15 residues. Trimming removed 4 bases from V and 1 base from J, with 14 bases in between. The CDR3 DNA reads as TGCGCCAGCAGCCAGGAAGGGGTAAAGAACACTGAAGCTTTCTTT. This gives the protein CASSQEGVKNTEAFF. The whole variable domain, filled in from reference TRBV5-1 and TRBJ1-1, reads KAGVTQTPRYLIKTRGQQVTLSCSPISGHRSVSWYQQTPGQGLQFLFEYFSETQRNKGNFPGRFSGRQFSNSRSEMNVSTLELGDSALYLCASSQEGVKNTEAFFGQGTRLTVV.

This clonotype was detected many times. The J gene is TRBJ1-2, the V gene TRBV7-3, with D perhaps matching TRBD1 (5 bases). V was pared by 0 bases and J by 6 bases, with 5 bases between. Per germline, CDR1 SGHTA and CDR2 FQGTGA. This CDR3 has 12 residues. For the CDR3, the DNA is TGTGCCAGCAGCTTAACGGACAATGGCTACACCTTC. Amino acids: CASSLTDNGYTF.

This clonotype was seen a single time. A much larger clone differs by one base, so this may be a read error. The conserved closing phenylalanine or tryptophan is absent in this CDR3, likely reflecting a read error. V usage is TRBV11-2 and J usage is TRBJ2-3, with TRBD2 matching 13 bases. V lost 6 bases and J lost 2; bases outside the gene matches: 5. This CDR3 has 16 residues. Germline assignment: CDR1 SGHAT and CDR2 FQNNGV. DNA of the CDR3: TGTGCCAGCAGTCGACTAGCGGGGGGTCACACAGATACGCAGTATTGT. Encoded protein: CASSRLAGGHTDTQYC.

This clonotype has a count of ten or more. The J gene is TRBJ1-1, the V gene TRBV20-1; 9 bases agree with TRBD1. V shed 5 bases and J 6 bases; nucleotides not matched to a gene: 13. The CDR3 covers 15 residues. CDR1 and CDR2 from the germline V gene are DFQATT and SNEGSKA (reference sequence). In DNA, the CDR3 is TGCAGTGCTCCGCCGGGACAGGGCATATTGGCTGAAGCTTTCTTT. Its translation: CSAPPGQGILAEAFF.

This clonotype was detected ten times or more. The CDR3 reads CASSFTWDVSQETQYF. The CDR3 nucleotides are TGTGCCAGCAGCTTTACGTGGGACGTCAGCCAGGAGACCCAGTACTTC. The chain links TRBV11-2 to TRBJ2-5; D might be TRBD1 or TRBD2, each matching 5 bases. The CDR3 has 16 residues. Germline V gene data show CDR1 as SGHAT and CDR2 as FQNNGV. Trimming stripped 3 bases from V and 5 bases from J, with 19 bases between.

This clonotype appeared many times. The chain's CDR3 is CASSLTRDRLEAFF. The CDR3 DNA reads TGTGCCAGCAGTTTAACCCGGGACAGGCTTGAAGCTTTCTTT. The V and J genes are TRBV12-3 or TRBV12-4 and TRBJ1-1; TRBD1 aligns across 8 bases. The CDR3 sequence is 14 residues long. Trimming removed 2 bases from V and 7 bases from J; junction bases left unmatched: 6.

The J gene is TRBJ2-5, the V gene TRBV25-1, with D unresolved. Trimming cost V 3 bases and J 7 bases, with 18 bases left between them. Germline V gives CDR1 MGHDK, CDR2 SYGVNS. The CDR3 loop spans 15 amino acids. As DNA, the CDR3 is TGTGCCAGCAGTGACCGTTTCGACATTCTTGGGACCCAGTACTTC. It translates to CASSDRFDILGTQYF.

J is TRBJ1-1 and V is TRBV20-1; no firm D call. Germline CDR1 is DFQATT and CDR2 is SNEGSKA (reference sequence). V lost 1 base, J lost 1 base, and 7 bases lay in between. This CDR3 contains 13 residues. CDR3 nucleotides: TGCAGTGCTAGAGTTGGTAGGAACACTGAAGCTTTCTTT. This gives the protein CSARVGRNTEAFF.

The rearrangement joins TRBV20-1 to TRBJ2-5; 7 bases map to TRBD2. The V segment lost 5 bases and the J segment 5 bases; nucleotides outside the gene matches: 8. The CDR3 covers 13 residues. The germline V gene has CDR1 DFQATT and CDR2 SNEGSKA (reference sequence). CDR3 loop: CSAPGAGSETQYF. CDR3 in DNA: TGCAGTGCTCCAGGAGCGGGATCGGAGACCCAGTACTTC.

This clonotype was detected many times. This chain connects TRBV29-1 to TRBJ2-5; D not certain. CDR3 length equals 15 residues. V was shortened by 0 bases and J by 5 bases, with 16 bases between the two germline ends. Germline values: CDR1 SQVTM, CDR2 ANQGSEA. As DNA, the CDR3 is TGCAGCGTTGAAGAAGTAAAGATTGTACGGGAGACCCAGTACTTC. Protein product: CSVEEVKIVRETQYF.

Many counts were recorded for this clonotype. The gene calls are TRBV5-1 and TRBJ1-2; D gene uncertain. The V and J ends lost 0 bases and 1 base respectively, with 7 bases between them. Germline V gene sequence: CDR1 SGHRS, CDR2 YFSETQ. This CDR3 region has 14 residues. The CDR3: CASSLGQNNYGYTF. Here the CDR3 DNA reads TGCGCCAGCAGCTTGGGTCAGAATAACTATGGCTACACCTTC.

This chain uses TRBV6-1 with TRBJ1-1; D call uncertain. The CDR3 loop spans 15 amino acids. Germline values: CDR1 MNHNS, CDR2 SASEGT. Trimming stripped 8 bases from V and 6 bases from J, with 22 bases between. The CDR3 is CASRLRDPSKAEAFF. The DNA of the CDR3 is TGTGCCAGCCGACTACGGGATCCATCGAAGGCTGAAGCTTTCTTT.

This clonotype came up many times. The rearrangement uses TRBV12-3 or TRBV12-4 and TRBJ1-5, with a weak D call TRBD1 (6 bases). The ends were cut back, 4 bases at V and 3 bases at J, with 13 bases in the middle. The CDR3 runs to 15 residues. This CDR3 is CASSSLTGINQPQHF. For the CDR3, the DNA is TGTGCCAGCAGTTCACTTACAGGGATCAATCAGCCCCAGCATTTT.

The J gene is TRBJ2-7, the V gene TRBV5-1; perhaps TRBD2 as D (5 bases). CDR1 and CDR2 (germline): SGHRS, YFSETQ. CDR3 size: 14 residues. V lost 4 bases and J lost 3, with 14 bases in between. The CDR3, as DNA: TGCGCCAGCAGCACGGGATTCGGGCTCTACGAGCAGTACTTC. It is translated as CASSTGFGLYEQYF.